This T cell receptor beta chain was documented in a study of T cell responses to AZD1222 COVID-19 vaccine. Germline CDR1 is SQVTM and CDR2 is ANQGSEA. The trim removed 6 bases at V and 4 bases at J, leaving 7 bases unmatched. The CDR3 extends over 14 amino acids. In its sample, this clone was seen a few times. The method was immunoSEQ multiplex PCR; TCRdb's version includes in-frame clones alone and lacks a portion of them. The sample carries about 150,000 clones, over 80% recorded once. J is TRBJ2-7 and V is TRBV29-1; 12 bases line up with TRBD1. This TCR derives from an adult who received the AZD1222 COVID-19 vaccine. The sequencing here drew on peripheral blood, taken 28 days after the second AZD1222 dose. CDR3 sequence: CSVSGTGGEYEQYF. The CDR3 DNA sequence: TGCAGCGTCTCCGGGACAGGGGGCGAGTACGAGCAGTACTTC.